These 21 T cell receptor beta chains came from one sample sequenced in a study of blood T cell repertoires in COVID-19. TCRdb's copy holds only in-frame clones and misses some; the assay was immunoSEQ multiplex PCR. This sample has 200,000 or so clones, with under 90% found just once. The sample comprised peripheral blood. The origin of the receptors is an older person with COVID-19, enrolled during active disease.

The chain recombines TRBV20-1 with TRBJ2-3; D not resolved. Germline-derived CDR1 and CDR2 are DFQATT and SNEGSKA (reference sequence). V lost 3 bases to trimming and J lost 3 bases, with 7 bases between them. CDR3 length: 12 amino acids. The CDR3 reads CSASMRTDTQYF. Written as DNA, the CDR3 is TGCAGTGCTAGTATGAGGACAGATACGCAGTATTTT.

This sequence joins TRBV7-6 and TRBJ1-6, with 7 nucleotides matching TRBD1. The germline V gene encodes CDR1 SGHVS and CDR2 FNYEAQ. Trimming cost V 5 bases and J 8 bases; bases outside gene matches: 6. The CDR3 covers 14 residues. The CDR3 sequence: CASSVTGLDSPLHF. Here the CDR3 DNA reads TGTGCCAGCAGCGTGACAGGGTTGGATTCACCCCTCCACTTT.

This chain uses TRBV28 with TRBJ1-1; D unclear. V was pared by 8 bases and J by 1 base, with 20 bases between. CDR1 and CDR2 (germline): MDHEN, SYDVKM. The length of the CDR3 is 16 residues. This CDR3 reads CASFHSGERTNTEAFF. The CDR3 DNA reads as TGTGCCAGCTTTCATTCCGGGGAACGGACGAACACTGAAGCTTTCTTT. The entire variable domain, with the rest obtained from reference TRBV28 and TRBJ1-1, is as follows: DVKVTQSSRYLVKRTGEKVFLECVQDMDHENMFWYRQDPGLGLRLIYFSYDVKMKEKGDIPEGYSVSREKKERFSLILESASTNQTSMYLCASFHSGERTNTEAFFGQGTRLTVV.

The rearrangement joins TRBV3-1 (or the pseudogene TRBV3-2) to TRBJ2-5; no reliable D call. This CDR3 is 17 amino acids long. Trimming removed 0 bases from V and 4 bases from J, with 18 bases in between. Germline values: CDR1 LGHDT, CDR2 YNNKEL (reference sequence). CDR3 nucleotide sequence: TGTGCCAGCAGCCAAGATCGAGGCAGCACGGTTGGAGAGACCCAGTACTTC. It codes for CASSQDRGSTVGETQYF.

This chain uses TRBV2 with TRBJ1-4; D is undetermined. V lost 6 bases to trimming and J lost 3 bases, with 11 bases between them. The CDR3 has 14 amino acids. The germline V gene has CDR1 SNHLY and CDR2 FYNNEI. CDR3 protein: CASRPGAPNEKLFF. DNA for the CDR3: TGTGCCAGCAGGCCGGGAGCGCCTAATGAAAAACTGTTTTTT.

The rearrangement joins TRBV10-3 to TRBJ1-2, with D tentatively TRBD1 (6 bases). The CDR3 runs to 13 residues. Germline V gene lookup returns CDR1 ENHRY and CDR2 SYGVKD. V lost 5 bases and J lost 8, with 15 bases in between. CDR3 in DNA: TGTGCCATCAGTACAGAAGACAGGCCCGGCTACACCTTC. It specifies CAISTEDRPGYTF.

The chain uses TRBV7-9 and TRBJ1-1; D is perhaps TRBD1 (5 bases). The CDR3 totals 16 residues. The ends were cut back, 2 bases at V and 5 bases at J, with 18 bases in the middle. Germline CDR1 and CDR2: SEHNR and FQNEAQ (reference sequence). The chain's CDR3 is CASSLSTGTMGTEAFF. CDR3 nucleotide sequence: TGTGCCAGCAGCTTAAGTACCGGGACTATGGGAACTGAAGCTTTCTTT.

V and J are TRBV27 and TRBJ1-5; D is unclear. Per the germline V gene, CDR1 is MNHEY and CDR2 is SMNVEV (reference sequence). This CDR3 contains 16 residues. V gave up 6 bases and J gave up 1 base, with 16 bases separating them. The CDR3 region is CASSASAGWSNQPQHF. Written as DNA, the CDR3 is TGTGCCAGCAGCGCCTCGGCGGGGTGGAGCAATCAGCCCCAGCATTTT.

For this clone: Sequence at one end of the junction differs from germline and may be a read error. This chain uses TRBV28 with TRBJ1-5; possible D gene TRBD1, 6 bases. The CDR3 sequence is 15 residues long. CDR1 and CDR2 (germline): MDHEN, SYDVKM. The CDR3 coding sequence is TGTGCCAGCAGTCAGGACAGCTATAGCAATCGGCCCCAGCATTTT. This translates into CASSQDSYSNRPQHF.

Here the CDR3 reads CSVEHQQETQYF. The CDR3 DNA reads as TGCAGCGTTGAACACCAGCAAGAGACCCAGTACTTC. The V call is TRBV29-1, the J call TRBJ2-5; D uncertain. CDR1 SQVTM and CDR2 ANQGSEA come from the germline V gene. Trimming left V 2 bases short and J 2 bases short, with 6 bases between. The CDR3 is 12 residues long.

The CDR3 coding sequence is TGTGCCAGCAGCTCAAAGACAGGCCATACCGGGGAGCTGTTTTTT. Its protein is CASSSKTGHTGELFF. This chain links TRBV7-2 with TRBJ2-2; a possible D gene is TRBD1 (6 bases). The V gene lost 4 bases and the J gene lost 5 bases, with 14 bases spanning the gap. The CDR3 totals 15 residues. The V gene's germline CDR1 is SGHTA and CDR2 FQGNSA.

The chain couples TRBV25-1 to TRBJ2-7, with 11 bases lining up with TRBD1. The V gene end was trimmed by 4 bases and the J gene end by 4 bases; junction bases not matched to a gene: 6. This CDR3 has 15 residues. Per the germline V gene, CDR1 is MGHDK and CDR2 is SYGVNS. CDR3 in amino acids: CASSGTGGAYYEQYF. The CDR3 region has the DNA TGTGCCAGCAGTGGGACAGGGGGCGCGTATTACGAGCAGTACTTC.

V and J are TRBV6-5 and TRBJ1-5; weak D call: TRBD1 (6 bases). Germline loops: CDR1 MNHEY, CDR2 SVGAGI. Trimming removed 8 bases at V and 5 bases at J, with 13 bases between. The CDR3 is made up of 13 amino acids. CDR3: CASWLGADQPQHF. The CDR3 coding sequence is TGTGCCAGCTGGTTGGGGGCAGATCAGCCCCAGCATTTT.

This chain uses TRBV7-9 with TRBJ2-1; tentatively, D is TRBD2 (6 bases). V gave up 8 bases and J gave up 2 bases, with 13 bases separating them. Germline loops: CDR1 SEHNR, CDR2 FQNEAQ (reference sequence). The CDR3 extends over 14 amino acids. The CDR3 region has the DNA TGTGCCAGCGTAGGCGGAGGGGCCTACAATGAGCAGTTCTTC. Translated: CASVGGGAYNEQFF.

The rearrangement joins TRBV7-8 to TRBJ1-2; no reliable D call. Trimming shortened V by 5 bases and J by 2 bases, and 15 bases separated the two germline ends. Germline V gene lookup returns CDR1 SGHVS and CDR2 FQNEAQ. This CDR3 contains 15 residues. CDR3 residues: CASSQRRIPNYGYTF. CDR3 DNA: TGTGCCAGCAGCCAACGCAGGATCCCAAACTATGGCTACACCTTC.

The CDR3 sequence is CASSYSLGGDTQYF. The CDR3 region has the DNA TGTGCCAGCAGTTACTCCCTTGGGGGGGATACGCAGTATTTT. This chain connects TRBV6-6 to TRBJ2-3, with D maybe TRBD2 (6 bases). This CDR3 spans 14 amino acids. Per germline, CDR1 MNHNY and CDR2 SVGAGI (reference sequence). Trimming left V 0 bases short and J 6 bases short, with 10 bases between.

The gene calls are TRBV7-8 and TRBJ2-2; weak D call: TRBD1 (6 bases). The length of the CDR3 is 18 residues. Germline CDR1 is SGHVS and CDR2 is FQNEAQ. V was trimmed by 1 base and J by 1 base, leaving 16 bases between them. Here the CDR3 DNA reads TGTGCCAGCAGCTTAGGGGGGCGCCCCTTGCAGAACACCGGGGAGCTGTTTTTT. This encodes CASSLGGRPLQNTGELFF.

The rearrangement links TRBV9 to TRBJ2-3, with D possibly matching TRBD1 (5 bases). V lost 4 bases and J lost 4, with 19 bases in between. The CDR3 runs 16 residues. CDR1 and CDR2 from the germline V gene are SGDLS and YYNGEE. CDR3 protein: CASSTNQGRLSDTQYF. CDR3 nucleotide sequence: TGTGCCAGCAGCACGAACCAGGGCAGGCTCTCAGATACGCAGTATTTT. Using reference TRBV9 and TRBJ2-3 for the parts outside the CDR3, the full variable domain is DSGVTQTPKHLITATGQRVTLRCSPRSGDLSVYWYQQSLDQGLQFLIQYYNGEERAKGNILERFSAQQFPDLHSELNLSSLELGDSALYFCASSTNQGRLSDTQYFGPGTRLTVL.

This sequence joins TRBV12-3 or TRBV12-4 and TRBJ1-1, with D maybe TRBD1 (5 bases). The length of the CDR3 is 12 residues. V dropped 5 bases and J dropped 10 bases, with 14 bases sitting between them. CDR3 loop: CASSIGQGGAFF. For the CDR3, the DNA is TGTGCCAGCAGTATCGGACAAGGTGGAGCTTTCTTT.

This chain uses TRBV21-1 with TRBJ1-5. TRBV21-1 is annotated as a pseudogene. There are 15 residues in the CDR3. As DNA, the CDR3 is TGTGCCAGCAACGAAGTCCGGGGGAGCAATCAGCCCCAGCATTTT. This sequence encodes CASNEVRGSNQPQHF.

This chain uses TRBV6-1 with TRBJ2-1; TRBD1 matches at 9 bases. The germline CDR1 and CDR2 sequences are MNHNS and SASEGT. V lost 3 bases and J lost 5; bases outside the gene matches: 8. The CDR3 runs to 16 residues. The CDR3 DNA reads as TGTGCCAGCAGTGATGTTTGGGACAGGGCAAACAATGAGCAGTTCTTC. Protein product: CASSDVWDRANNEQFF.